This TCR beta chain stems from a study of cytomegalovirus exposure and HLA in healthy donors. This clone has only a few counts. The V end was cut by 0 bases, the J end by 5 bases, with 7 bases between. CDR1 and CDR2 from the germline V gene are LGHNA and YSLEER. CDR3 length: 13 residues. Sequencing was performed with immunoSEQ multiplex PCR; in TCRdb, only in-frame clones are kept and a portion is missing. The top ten hold less than 3% of the sample, which has about 240,000 clones, just under 90% seen once. This chain uses TRBV4-3 with TRBJ1-1; D gene ambiguous. Sequences were obtained from PBMCs. This sequence was found in a man aged 18 to 35 in good health and CMV-seronegative. CDR3 amino acids: CASSQDLRTEAFF. The CDR3 DNA reads TGCGCCAGCAGCCAAGATCTACGTACTGAAGCTTTCTTT.